The 3 T cell receptor beta chains reported below all come from one sample, sequenced in a study of OX40 agonist ivuxolimab in advanced cancers. Generated by immunoSEQ multiplex PCR, the TCRdb table keeps only in-frame clones and is missing some. This sample has 20,000 to 25,000 clones; around 79% occur once, and the top ten carry approximately 16%. The sequencing used CD4+ or CD8+ T cells sorted from blood, collected in a trial of the OX40 agonist ivuxolimab. The receptor source for this set is an adult with an advanced solid tumor such as melanoma, head and neck, liver or kidney cancer.

The rearrangement joins TRBV7-2 to TRBJ2-6; 7 bases are a match to TRBD1. CDR3 length: 15 amino acids. Trimming cost V 5 bases and J 2 bases; bases outside gene matches: 3. Germline lookup yields CDR1 SGHTA and CDR2 FQGNSA. CDR3 sequence: CASSPGTAGANVLTF. CDR3 DNA sequence: TGTGCCAGCAGCCCTGGGACAGCTGGGGCCAACGTCCTGACTTTC.

The V gene is TRBV9, the J gene TRBJ1-4, with 8 nucleotides matching TRBD1. The CDR3 length is 15 residues. V gave up 3 bases and J gave up 5 bases; unmatched junction bases: 6. The germline gives CDR1 SGDLS, CDR2 YYNGEE. DNA for the CDR3: TGTGCCAGCAGCGAGCGGGGACAGGAAAATGAAAAACTGTTTTTT. This sequence encodes CASSERGQENEKLFF.

The CDR3 sequence: CAISATSGNTIYF. The CDR3 DNA is TGTGCCATCAGTGCAACCTCTGGAAACACCATATATTTT. This chain connects TRBV10-3 to TRBJ1-3; the D is unclear. The CDR3 consists of 13 residues. Looked up from germline, CDR1 is ENHRY and CDR2 is SYGVKD. V was pared by 4 bases and J by 0 bases, with 4 bases between.